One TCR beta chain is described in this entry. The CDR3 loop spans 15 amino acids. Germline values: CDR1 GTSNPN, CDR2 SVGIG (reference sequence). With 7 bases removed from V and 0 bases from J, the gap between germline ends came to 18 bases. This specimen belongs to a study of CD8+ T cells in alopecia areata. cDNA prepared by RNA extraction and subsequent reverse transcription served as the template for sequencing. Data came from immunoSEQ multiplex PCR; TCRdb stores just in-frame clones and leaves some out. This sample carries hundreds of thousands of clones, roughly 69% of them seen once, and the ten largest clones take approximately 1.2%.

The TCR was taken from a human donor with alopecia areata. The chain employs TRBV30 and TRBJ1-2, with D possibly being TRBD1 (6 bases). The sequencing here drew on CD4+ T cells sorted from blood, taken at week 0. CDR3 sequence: CASTERGPTNYGYTF. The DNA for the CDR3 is TGTGCCTCCACCGAACGGGGGCCGACTAACTATGGCTACACCTTC.